The rows below give T cell receptor beta chains drawn from one sample of a study of T cell clusters in autoimmune cytopenias. After re-calling the multiplex PCR reads, TCRdb lists one entry per CDR3 protein, DNA absent. This repertoire comprises 3,900 or so distinct CDR3 sequences; its ten largest clones make up 14%. Material for sequencing was peripheral blood. Receptors were obtained from a human donor with an autoimmune cytopenia or autoimmune hepatitis (not recorded which). The CDR3 runs from the conserved cysteine through the conserved F or W. For some rows the clone size is stated as once, few or many, or as a class when expanded; others skip it.

J gene,clone size,V gene,CDR3 protein
TRBJ2-5,-,TRBV6-2/TRBV6-3,CASSPPWEETQYF
TRBJ2-3,medium-sized,TRBV5-6,CASSWGGDTQYF
TRBJ2-5,-,TRBV6-2/TRBV6-3,CASSSNRQGRETQYF
TRBJ1-4,medium-sized,TRBV6-5,CASRGSGTANEKLFF
TRBJ1-5,-,TRBV6-2/TRBV6-3,CATVAHSNQPQHF
TRBJ2-7,-,TRBV6-2/TRBV6-3,CASSREPYEQYF
TRBJ2-5,medium-sized,TRBV19,CASSNSGTETQYF
TRBJ2-1,medium-sized,TRBV15,CATSRDLGATRNEQFF
TRBJ2-1,medium-sized,TRBV19,CASSMLRSSYNEQFF
TRBJ1-4,medium-sized,TRBV19,CASGGGATNEKLFF
TRBJ2-2,medium-sized,TRBV6-5,CASSNNPPTGTDTGELFF
TRBJ2-3,-,TRBV6-5,CASSLEASGYTQYF
TRBJ1-6,-,TRBV7-2,CASSLDSSYNSPLHF
TRBJ1-2,medium-sized,TRBV29-1,CSVLSPRLWENYGYTF
TRBJ1-1,-,TRBV6-6,CAASQGSSTEAFF
TRBJ2-2,-,TRBV12-3/TRBV12-4,CASSTYRGVNTGELFF
TRBJ1-1,medium-sized,TRBV15,CATSAQGGRTEAFF
TRBJ2-1,-,TRBV29-1,CSVDPWTSGDYNEQFF
TRBJ1-4,medium-sized,TRBV19,CASSIGETGNEKLFF
TRBJ1-2,-,TRBV27,CASSSTPGNGYTF
TRBJ1-3,-,TRBV27,CASKRNSGNTIYF
TRBJ2-2,medium-sized,TRBV29-1,CSAPLLATGELFF
TRBJ1-1,medium-sized,TRBV29-1,CSVQGHLNTEAFF
TRBJ1-2,-,TRBV5-4,CASSLDGNYGYTF
TRBJ1-2,-,TRBV11-1,CASSKTGTGGGYGYTF